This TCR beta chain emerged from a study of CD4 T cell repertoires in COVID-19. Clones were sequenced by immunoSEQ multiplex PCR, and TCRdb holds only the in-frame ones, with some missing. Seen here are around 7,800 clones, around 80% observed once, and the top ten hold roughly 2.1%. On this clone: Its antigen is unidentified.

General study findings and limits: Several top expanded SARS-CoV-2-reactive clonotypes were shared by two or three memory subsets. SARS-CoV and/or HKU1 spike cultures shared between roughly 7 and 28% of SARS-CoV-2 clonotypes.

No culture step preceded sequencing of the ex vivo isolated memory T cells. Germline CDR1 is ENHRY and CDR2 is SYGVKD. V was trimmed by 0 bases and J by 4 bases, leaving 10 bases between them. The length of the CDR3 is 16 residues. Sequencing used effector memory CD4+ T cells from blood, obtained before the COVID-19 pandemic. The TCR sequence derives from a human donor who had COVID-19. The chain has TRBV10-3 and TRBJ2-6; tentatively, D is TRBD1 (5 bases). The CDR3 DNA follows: TGTGCCATCAGTGAGTCAGGGGCGGTCGGGGCCAACGTCCTGACTTTC. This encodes CAISESGAVGANVLTF.